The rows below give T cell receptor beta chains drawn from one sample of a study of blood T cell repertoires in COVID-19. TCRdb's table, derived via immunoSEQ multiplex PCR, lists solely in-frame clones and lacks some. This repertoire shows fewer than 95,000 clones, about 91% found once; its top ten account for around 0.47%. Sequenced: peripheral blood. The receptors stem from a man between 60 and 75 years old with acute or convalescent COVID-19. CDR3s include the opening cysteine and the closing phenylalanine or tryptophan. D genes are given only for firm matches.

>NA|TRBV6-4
CASSESGKENGYTF
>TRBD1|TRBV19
CASSIMGQSLSAAFF
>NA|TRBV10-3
CAISDPDEQYF
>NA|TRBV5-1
CASSYWDTDSGNTIYF
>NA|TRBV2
CASRAGPGYTF
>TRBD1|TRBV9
CASSETGDHGYTF
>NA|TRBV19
CASRAYGAENTDTQYF
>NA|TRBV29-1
CSVGLTVNNEKLFF
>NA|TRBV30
CAWTLGGSNYGYTF
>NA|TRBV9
CASSVLADSSYNEQFF
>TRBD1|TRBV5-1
CASTLEWTGAHNSPLHF
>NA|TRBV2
CASSPEGLIGNTIYF
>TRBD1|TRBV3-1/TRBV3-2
CASSLGQGPGEQFF
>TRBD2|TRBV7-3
CASSGRAHNEQFF
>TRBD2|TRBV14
CASSQEGLAEDTQYF
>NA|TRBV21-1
CASSKLRDPSYNEQFF
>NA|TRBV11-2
CASSWRGGSADTQYF
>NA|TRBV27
CASAVFLSEKLFF
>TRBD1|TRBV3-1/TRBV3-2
CASSRGQPFEKLFF
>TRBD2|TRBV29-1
CSVWGGAGGDTQYF
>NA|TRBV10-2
CASSWDWLSETQYF
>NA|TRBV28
CASSPQGPERLLNTEAFF
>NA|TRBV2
CASRTQGGIGEQYF
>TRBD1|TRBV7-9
CASSSRTGSHYGYTF
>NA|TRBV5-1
CASSLGAGKLGYTF
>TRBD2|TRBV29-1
CSVTSGRMNEQFF
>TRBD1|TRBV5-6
CASSLNRGLGANVLTF
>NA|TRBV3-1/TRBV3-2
CASSRTGGTLGYTF
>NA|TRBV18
CASSPPRVTGNYGYTF
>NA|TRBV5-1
CASSLDGQGSRGYTF
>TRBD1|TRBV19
CATSLGTGGYEQYF
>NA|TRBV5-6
CASSSQRYEFHYEQYF
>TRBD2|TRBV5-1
CASSPRMASGGTDTQYF
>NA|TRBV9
CASSVGAGEIYEQYF
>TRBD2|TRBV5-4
CASSPTSGGASGELFF
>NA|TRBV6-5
CASSFGAGELFF
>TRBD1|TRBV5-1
CASSLEGATYGYTF
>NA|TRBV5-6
CASSRLQGGYEQYF
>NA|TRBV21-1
CASSVRRHYGYTF
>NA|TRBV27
CASSSGVSSYEQYF
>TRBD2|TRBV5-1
CASTQGQAGEADTQYF
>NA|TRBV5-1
CASSPEGDSGSEKLFF
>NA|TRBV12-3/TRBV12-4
CASSRAGTDTQYF
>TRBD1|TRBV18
CASSERTGDGHSPLHF
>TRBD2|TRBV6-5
CASHRGVNTGELFF
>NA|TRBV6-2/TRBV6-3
CASSWYQGSKNIQYF
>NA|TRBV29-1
CSVEEGAGGAFF
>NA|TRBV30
CASATFGGTGELFF
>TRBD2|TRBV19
CASPWGGSGANVLTF
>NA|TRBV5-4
CASSFLQQETQYF
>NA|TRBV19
CASSGILRKPQPFF